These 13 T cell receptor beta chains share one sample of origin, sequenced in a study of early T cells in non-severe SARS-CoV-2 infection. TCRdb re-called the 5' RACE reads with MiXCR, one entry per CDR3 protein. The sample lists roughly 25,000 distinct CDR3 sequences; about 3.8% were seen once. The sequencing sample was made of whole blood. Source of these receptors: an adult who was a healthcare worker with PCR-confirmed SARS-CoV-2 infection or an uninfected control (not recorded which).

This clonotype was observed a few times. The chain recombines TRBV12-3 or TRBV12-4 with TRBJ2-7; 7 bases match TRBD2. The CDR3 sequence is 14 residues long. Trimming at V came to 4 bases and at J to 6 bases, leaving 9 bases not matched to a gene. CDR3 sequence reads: CASSSSGALSEQYF. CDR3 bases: TGTGCCAGCAGTTCCAGCGGGGCCCTCTCCGAGCAGTACTTC.

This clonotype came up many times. Here the CDR3 reads CASSLTRVQNYGYTF. DNA of the CDR3: TGCGCCAGCAGCTTGACGAGGGTGCAGAACTATGGCTACACCTTC. The J gene is TRBJ1-2, the V gene TRBV5-1; D not certain. Per germline, CDR1 SGHRS and CDR2 YFSETQ. The CDR3 sequence is 15 residues long. The V end lost 1 base, the J end lost 2 bases, and 12 bases lay between the germline ends.

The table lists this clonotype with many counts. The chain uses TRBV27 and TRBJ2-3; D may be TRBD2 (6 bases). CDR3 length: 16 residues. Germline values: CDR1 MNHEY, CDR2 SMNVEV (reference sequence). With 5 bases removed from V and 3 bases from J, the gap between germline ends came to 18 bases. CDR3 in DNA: TGTGCCAGCAGTGGTTGGGACTGGGGGTCTACAGATACGCAGTATTTT. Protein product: CASSGWDWGSTDTQYF.

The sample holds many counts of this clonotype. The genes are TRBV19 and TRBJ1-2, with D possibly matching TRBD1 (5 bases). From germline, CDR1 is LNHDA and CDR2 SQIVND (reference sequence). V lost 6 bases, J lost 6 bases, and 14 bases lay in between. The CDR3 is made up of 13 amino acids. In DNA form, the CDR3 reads TGTGCCAGTAGCAGGACCAGGGCGGATGGCTACACCTTC. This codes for CASSRTRADGYTF.

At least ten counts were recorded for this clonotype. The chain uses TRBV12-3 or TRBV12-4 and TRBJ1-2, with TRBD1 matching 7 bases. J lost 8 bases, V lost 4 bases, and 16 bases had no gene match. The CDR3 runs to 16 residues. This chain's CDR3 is CASSSRALQGSGGYTF. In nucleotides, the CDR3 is TGTGCCAGCAGTTCACGGGCCTTACAGGGGTCGGGAGGCTACACCTTC.

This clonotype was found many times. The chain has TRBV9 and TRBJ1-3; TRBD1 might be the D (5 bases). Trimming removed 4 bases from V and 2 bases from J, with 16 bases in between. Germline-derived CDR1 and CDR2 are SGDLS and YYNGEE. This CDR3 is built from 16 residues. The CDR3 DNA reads TGTGCCAGCAGCATGGGGACTATAGCTACTGGAAACACCATATATTTT. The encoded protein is CASSMGTIATGNTIYF.

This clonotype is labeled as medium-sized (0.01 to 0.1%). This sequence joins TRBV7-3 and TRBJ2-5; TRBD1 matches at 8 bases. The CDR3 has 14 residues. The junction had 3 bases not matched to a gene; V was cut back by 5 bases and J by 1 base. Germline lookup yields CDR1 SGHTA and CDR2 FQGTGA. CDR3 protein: CASSVGTGQETQYF. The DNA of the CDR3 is TGTGCCAGCAGCGTCGGGACAGGCCAAGAGACCCAGTACTTC.

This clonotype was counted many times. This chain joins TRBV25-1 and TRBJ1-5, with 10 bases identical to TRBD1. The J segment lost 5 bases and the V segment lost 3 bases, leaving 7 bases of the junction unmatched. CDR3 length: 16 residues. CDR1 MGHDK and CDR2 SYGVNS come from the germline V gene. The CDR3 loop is CASSDSDRGHDQPQHF. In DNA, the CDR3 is TGTGCCAGCAGTGACTCAGACAGGGGGCACGATCAGCCCCAGCATTTT.

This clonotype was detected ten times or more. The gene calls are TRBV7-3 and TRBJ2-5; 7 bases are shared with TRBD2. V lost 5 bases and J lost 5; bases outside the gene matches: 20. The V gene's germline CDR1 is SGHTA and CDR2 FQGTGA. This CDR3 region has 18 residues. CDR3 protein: CASSPPGSGNPSRETQYF. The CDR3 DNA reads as TGTGCCAGCAGCCCCCCAGGGAGCGGGAACCCCTCCAGGGAGACCCAGTACTTC.

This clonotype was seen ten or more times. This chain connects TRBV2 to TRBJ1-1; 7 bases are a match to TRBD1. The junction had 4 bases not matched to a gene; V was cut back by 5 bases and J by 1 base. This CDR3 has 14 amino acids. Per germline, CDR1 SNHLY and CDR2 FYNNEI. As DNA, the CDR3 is TGTGCCAGCAGTTTCGACAGGGCGAACACTGAAGCTTTCTTT. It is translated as CASSFDRANTEAFF.

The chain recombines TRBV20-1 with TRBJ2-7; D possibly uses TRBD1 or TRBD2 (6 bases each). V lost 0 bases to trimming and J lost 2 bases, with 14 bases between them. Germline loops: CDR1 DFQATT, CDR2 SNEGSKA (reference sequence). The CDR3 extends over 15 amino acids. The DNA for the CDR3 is TGCAGTGCTAGAGATCGGAGGGGGAGACCCTACGAGCAGTACTTC. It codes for CSARDRRGRPYEQYF.

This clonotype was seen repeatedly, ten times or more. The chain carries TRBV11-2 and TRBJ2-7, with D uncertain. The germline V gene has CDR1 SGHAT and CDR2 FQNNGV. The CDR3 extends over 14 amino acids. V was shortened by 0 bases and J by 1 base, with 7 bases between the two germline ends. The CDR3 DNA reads TGTGCCAGCAGCTTAGAACGGGTGTCCTACGAGCAGTACTTC. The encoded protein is CASSLERVSYEQYF.

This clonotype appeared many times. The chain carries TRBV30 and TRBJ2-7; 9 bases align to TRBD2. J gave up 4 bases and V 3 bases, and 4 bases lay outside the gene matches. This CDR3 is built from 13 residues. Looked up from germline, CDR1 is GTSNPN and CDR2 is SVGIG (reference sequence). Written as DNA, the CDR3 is TGTGCCTGGAGCTCTAGCGGGGTTTACGAGCAGTACTTC. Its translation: CAWSSSGVYEQYF.